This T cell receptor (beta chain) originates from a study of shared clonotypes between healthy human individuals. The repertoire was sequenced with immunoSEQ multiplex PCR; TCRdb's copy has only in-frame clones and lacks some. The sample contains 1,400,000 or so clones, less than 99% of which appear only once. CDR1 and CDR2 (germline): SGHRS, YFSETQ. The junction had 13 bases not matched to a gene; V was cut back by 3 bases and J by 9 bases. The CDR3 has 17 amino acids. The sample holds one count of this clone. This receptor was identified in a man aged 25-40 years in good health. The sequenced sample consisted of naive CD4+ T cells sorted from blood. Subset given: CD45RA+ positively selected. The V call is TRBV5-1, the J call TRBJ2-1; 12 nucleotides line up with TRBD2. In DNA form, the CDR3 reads TGCGCCAGCAGCTCCTTACTAGCGGGAGGTGGGGGGGCTGAGCAGTTCTTC. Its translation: CASSSLLAGGGGAEQFF. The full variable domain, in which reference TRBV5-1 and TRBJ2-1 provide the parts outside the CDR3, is KAGVTQTPRYLIKTRGQQVTLSCSPISGHRSVSWYQQTPGQGLQFLFEYFSETQRNKGNFPGRFSGRQFSNSRSEMNVSTLELGDSALYLCASSSLLAGGGGAEQFFGPGTRLTVL.